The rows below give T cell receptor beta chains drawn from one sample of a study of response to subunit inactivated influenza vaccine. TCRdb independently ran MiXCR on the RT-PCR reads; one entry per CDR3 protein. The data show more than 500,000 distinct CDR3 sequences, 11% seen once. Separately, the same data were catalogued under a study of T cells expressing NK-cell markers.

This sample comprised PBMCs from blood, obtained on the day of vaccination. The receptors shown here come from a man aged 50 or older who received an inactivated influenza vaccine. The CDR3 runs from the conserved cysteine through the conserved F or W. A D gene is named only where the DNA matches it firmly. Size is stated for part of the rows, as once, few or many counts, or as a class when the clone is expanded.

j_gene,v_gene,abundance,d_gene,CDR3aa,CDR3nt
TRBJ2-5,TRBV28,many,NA,CASSLKGAETQYF,TGTGCCAGCAGTTTAAAAGGAGCAGAGACCCAGTACTTC
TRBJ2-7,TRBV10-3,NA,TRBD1,CAISDPGGAYEQYF,TGTGCCATCAGTGATCCAGGGGGCGCCTACGAGCAGTACTTC
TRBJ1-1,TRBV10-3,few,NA,CAIREGLNTEAFF,TGTGCCATCAGGGAGGGGTTGAACACTGAAGCTTTCTTT
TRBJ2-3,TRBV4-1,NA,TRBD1,CASSRTTGQAGADTQYF,TGCGCCAGCAGCCGCACAACCGGACAGGCGGGTGCAGATACGCAGTATTTT
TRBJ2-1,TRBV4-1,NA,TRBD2,CASSLRTSGYYNEQFF,TGCGCCAGCAGCCTACGGACTAGCGGGTACTACAATGAGCAGTTCTTC
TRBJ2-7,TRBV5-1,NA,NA,CASSLGGPGSEQYF,TGCGCCAGCAGCTTGGGGGGGCCAGGGTCCGAGCAGTACTTC
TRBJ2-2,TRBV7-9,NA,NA,CASSLEGITGELFF,TGTGCCAGCAGCTTAGAGGGAATCACCGGGGAGCTGTTTTTT
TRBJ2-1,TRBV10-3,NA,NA,CAISAGGLSYNEQFF,TGTGCCATCAGTGCCGGGGGTCTTTCCTACAATGAGCAGTTCTTC
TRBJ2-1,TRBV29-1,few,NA,CSVGEGINEQFF,TGCAGCGTTGGTGAGGGGATCAATGAGCAGTTCTTC
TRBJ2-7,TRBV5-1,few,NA,CASSLGIVGVSEQYF,TGCGCCAGCAGCTTGGGGATAGTCGGCGTCTCCGAGCAGTACTTC
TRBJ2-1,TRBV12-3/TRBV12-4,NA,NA,CASSLEGPDEQFF,TGTGCCAGCAGTTTAGAGGGCCCCGATGAGCAGTTCTTC
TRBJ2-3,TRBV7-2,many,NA,CASSLEGGGTDTQYF,TGTGCCAGCAGCTTAGAGGGCGGGGGCACAGATACGCAGTATTTT
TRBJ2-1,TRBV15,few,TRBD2,CATSRGSGSYNEQFF,TGTGCCACCAGCAGGGGTAGCGGGAGCTACAATGAGCAGTTCTTC
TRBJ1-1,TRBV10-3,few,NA,CAISDFGQPNTEAFF,TGTGCCATCAGTGACTTCGGACAGCCAAACACTGAAGCTTTCTTT
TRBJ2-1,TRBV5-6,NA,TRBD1,CASSFRDRDLGEQFF,TGTGCCAGCAGCTTCCGGGACAGGGATCTAGGGGAGCAGTTCTTC
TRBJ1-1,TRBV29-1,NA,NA,CSVGGRNTGAFF,TGCAGCGTTGGGGGCCGAAATACTGGGGCTTTCTTT
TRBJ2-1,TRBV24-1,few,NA,CATSDILGPSAEQFF,TGTGCCACCAGTGATATACTAGGTCCGTCAGCTGAGCAGTTCTTC
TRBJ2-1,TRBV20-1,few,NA,CSANPTAHENNEQFF,TGCAGTGCCAATCCGACAGCCCACGAAAACAATGAGCAGTTCTTC
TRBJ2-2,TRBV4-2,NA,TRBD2,CASSQDVLAGAGELFF,TGTGCCAGCAGCCAAGACGTCCTAGCGGGGGCCGGGGAGCTGTTTTTT
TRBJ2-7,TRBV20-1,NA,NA,CSANRLTYEQYF,TGCAGTGCTAACAGGCTCACCTACGAGCAGTACTTC
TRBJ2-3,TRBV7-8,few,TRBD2,CASSLVSGTSGSTDTQYF,TGTGCCAGCAGCTTAGTTTCCGGGACTAGCGGCAGCACAGATACGCAGTATTTT
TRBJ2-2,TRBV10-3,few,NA,CAISAGLENTGELFF,TGTGCCATCAGTGCCGGGCTAGAGAACACCGGGGAGCTGTTTTTT
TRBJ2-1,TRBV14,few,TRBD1,CASQRNRGRGNEQFF,TGTGCCAGCCAAAGGAACAGGGGGCGAGGGAATGAGCAGTTCTTC
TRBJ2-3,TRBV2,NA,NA,CASTRGRVTQYF,TGTGCCAGCACGCGTGGGCGAGTCACGCAGTATTTT
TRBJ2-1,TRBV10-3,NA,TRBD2,CAISERPSGSLGNEQFF,TGTGCCATCAGTGAAAGGCCTAGCGGGAGTCTAGGCAATGAGCAGTTCTTC
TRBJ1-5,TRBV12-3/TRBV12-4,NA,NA,CATSGGGNQPQHF,TGTGCCACATCGGGCGGGGGCAATCAGCCCCAGCATTTT
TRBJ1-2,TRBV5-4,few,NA,CASSLDPSGNGYTF,TGTGCCAGCAGCTTGGACCCTTCCGGGAATGGCTACACCTTC
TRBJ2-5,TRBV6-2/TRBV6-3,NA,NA,CASSDKTQYF,TGTGCCAGCAGTGATAAGACCCAGTACTTC
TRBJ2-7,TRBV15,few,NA,CATSRDRAGPLSYEQYF,TGTGCCACCAGCAGAGATCGGGCAGGCCCTTTATCCTACGAGCAGTACTTC
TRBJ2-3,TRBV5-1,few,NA,CASSPRLSQEGTQYF,TGCGCCAGCAGCCCGCGTTTAAGTCAGGAAGGTACGCAGTATTTT
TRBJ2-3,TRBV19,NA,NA,CASSSLGSDTQYF,TGTGCCAGTAGTAGTCTAGGTTCAGATACGCAGTATTTT
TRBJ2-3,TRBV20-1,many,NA,CSASVEASTDTQYF,TGCAGTGCTAGTGTAGAGGCTAGCACAGATACGCAGTATTTT
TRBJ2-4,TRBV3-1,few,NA,CASGTQLAKNIQYF,TGTGCCAGCGGAACCCAGCTAGCCAAAAACATTCAGTACTTC
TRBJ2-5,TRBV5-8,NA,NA,CASSLEQQAVMAQYF,TGTGCCAGCAGCTTGGAACAACAGGCCGTGATGGCCCAGTACTTC
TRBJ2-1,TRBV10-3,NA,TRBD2,CAISDTKRGNNEQFF,TGTGCCATCAGTGACACTAAGCGGGGAAACAATGAGCAGTTCTTC
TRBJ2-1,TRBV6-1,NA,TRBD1,CASRTSTGGTYNEQFF,TGTGCCAGCAGGACTTCTACAGGGGGCACCTACAATGAGCAGTTCTTC
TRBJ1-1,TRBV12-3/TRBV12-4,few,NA,CASSLMGGVTEAFF,TGTGCCAGCAGTTTAATGGGGGGGGTAACTGAAGCTTTCTTT
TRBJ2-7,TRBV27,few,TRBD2,CASSAGLAGDGYEQYF,TGTGCCAGCAGTGCGGGACTAGCGGGAGATGGCTACGAGCAGTACTTC
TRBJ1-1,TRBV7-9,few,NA,CASTGMGITEAFF,TGTGCCAGCACCGGGATGGGGATAACTGAAGCTTTCTTT
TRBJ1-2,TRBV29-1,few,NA,CSVDSLLGYTF,TGCAGCGTGGACAGCCTCCTAGGCTACACCTTC
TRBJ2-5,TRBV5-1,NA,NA,CASSPGSGGPETQYF,TGCGCCAGCAGCCCTGGGAGTGGGGGTCCCGAGACCCAGTACTTC
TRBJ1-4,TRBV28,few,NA,CATRLLTGQLFF,TGTGCCACCCGTCTATTGACGGGACAACTGTTTTTT
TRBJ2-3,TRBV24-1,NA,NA,CATSEAGSRDADTQYF,TGTGCCACCAGTGAGGCGGGCTCCAGGGACGCAGATACGCAGTATTTT